This T cell receptor beta chain was sequenced for a study of early T cells in non-severe SARS-CoV-2 infection. Turning to the study itself: The authors sequenced bulk RNA from unsorted whole blood, leaving chains unpaired.

As part of library construction, unique molecular identifiers were attached to individual cDNA molecules. TCRdb reprocessed the 5' RACE reads via MiXCR and lists one record per CDR3 protein. This table holds fewer than 85,000 distinct CDR3 sequences, around 17% found once. This clonotype was detected only a few times. Its antigen is currently unknown. Findings and caveats of the study: VDJdb-based matching was biased toward anti-spike CD8 responses and missed private and CD4 specificities.

CDR3 length equals 14 residues. V lost 1 base and J 3 bases, leaving 9 bases between the germline ends. The specimen was whole blood. V is TRBV12-3 or TRBV12-4 and J is TRBJ1-1; the D is unclear. The sequence was collected from an adult who was a healthcare worker with PCR-confirmed SARS-CoV-2 infection or an uninfected control (not recorded which). In DNA, the CDR3 is TGTGCCAGCAGTTTAGTCCTCCAGGACACTGAAGCTTTCTTT. Its protein is CASSLVLQDTEAFF.